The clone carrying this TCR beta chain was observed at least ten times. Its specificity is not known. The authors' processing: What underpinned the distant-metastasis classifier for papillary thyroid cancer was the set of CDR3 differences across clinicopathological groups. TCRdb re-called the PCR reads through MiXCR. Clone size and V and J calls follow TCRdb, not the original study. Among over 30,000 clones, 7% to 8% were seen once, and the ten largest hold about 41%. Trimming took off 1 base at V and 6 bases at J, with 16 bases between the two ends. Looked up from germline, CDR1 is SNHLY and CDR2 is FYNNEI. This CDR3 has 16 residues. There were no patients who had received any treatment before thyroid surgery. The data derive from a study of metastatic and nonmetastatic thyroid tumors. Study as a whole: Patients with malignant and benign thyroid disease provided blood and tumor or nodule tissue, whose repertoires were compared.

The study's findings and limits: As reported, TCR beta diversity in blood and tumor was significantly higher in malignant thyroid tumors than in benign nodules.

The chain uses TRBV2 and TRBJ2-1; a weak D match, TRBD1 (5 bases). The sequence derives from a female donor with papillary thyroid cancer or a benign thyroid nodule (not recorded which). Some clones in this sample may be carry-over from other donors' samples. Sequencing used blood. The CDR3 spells CASSEGVFLGPNEQFF. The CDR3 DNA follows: TGTGCCAGCAGTGAAGGCGTATTTCTGGGGCCCAATGAGCAGTTCTTC.